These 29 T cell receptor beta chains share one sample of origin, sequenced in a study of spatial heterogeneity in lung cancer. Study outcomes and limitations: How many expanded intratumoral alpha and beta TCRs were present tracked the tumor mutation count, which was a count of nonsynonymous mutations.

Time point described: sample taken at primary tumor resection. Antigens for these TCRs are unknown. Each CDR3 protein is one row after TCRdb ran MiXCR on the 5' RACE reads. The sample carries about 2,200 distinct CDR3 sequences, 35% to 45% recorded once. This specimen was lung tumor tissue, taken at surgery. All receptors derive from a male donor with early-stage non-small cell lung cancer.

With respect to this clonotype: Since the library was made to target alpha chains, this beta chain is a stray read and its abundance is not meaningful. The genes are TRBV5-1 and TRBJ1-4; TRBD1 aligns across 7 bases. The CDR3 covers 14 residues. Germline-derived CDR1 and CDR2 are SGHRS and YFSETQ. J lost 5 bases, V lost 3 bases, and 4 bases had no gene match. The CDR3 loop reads CASSWGQSNEKLFF. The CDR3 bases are TGCGCCAGCAGCTGGGGACAGTCCAATGAAAAACTGTTTTTT.

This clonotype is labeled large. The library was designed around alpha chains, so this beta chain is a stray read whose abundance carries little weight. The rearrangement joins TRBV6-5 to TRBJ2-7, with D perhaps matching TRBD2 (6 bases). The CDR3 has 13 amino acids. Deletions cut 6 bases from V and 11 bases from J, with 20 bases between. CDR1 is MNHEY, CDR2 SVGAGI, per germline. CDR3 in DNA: TGTGCCAGCAGCCCGCGGGAAGGACGGGGGAAGTACTTC. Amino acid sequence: CASSPREGRGKYF.

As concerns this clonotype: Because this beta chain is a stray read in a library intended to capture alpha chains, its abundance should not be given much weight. In DNA form, the CDR3 reads TGCAGCGTTGTAGGGGCGGTGGCACTGAACACTGAAGCTTTCTTT. Its protein product is CSVVGAVALNTEAFF. The chain carries TRBV29-1 and TRBJ1-1; TRBD1 is a possible D gene (5 bases). V lost 4 bases and J lost 0, with 15 bases in between. Germline CDR1 and CDR2: SQVTM and ANQGSEA. The CDR3 totals 15 residues.

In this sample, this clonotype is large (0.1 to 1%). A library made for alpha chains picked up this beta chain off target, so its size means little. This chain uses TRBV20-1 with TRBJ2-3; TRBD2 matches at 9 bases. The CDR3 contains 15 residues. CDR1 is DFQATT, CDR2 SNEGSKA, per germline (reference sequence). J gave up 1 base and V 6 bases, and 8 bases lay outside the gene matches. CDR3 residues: CSASGLASGTDTQYF. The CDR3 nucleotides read TGCAGTGCCTCCGGACTAGCGAGTGGCACAGATACGCAGTATTTT.

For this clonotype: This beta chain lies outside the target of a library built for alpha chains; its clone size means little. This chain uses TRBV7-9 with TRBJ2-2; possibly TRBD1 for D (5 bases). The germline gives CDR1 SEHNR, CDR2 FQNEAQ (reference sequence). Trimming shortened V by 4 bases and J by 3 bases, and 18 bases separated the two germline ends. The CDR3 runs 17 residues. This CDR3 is CASSSPSQGQDTGELFF. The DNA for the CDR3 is TGTGCCAGCAGCTCCCCCAGTCAGGGCCAGGACACCGGGGAGCTGTTTTTT.

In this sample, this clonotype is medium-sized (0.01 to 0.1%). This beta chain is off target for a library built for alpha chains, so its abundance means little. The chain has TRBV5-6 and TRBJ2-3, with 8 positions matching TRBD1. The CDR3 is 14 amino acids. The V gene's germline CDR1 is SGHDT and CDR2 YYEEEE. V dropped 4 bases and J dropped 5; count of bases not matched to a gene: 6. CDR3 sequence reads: CASSAGGWIDTQYF. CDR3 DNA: TGTGCCAGCAGCGCAGGGGGCTGGATAGATACGCAGTATTTT.

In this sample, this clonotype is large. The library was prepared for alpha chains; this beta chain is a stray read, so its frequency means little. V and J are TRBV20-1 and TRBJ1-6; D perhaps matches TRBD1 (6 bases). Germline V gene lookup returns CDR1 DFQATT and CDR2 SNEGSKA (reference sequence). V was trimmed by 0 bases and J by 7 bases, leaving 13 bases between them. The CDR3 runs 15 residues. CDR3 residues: CSARDEGQGNSPLHF. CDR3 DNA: TGCAGTGCTAGAGATGAGGGGCAGGGGAATTCACCCCTCCACTTT.

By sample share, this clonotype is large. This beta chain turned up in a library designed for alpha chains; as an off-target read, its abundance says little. CDR3 sequence: CASRGPGVDEQFF. The CDR3 DNA reads as TGTGCCAGCAGGGGGCCCGGGGTGGATGAGCAGTTCTTC. This chain joins TRBV3-1 and TRBJ2-1; either TRBD1 or TRBD2 may fit D (5 bases each). The germline V and J ends were trimmed by 6 bases and 8 bases, with 14 bases remaining between them. This CDR3 is built from 13 residues. CDR1 is LGHDT, CDR2 YNNKEL, per germline (reference sequence).

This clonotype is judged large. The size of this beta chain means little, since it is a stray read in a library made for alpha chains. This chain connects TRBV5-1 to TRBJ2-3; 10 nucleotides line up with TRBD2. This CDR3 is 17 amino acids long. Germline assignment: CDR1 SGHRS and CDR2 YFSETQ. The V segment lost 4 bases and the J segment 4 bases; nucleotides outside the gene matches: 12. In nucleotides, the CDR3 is TGCGCCAGCAGCCCGGGACCGGGACTAGCGTCCTCAGATACGCAGTATTTT. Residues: CASSPGPGLASSDTQYF.

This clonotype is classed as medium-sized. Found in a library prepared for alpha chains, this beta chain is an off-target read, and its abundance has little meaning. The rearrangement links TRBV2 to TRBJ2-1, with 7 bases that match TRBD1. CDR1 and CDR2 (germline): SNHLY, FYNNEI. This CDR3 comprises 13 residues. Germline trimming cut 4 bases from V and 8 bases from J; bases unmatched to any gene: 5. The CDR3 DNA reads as TGTGCCAGCAGTGTTAGGGGGCTCGATGAGCAGTTCTTC. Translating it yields CASSVRGLDEQFF.

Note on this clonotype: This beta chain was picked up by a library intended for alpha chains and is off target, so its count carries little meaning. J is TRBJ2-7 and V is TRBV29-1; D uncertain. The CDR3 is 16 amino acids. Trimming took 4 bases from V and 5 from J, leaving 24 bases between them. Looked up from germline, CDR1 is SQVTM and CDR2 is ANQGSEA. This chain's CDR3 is CSVVGSPGAYLHEQYF. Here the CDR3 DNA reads TGCAGCGTTGTAGGGTCGCCAGGAGCTTATCTGCACGAGCAGTACTTC.

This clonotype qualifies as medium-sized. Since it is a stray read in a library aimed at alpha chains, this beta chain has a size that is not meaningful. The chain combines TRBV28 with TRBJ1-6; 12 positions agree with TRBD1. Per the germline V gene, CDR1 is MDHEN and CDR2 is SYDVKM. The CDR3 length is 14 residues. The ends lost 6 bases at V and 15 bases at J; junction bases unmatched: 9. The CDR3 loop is CASSIGTGGGRLHF. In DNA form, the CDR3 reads TGTGCCAGCAGCATAGGGACAGGGGGCGGGCGCCTCCACTTT.

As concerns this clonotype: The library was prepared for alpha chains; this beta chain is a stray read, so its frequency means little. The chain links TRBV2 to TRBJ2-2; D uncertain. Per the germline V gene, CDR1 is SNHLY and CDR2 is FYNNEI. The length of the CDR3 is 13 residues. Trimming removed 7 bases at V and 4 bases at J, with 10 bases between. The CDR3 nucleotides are TGTGCCAGCACCCCAAGTTCCACCGGGGAGCTGTTTTTT. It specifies CASTPSSTGELFF.

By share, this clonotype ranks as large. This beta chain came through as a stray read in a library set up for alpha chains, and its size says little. The CDR3 loop reads CSARVLGGLGSPLHF. The CDR3 bases are TGCAGTGCTAGAGTCCTTGGGGGCTTAGGGTCACCCCTCCACTTT. The rearrangement links TRBV20-1 to TRBJ1-6, with D possibly being TRBD1 (6 bases). V was shortened by 1 base and J by 10 bases, with 17 bases between the two germline ends. Germline V gene sequence: CDR1 DFQATT, CDR2 SNEGSKA (reference sequence). CDR3 size: 15 residues.

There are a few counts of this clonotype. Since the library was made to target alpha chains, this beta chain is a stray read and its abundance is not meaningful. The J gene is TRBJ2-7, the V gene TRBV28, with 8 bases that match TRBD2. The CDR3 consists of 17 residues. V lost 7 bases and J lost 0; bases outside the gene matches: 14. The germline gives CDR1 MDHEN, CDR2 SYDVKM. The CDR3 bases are TGTGCCAGCACTACGGGGGGGCTAGCGGTCCTCTCCTACGAGCAGTACTTC. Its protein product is CASTTGGLAVLSYEQYF.

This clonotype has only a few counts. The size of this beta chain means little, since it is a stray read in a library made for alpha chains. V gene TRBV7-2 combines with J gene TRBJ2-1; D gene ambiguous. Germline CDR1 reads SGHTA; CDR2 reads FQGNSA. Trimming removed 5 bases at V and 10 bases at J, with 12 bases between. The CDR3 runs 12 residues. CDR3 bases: TGTGCCAGCAGCATCAATCGGCAAGAGCAGTTCTTC. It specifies CASSINRQEQFF.

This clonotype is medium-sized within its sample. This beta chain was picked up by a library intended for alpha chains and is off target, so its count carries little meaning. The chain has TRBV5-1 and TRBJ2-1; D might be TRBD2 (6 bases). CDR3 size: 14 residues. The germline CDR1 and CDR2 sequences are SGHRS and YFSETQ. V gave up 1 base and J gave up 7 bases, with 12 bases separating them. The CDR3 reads CASSLIEGGNEQFF. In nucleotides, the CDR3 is TGCGCCAGCAGCTTGATTGAGGGAGGAAATGAGCAGTTCTTC.

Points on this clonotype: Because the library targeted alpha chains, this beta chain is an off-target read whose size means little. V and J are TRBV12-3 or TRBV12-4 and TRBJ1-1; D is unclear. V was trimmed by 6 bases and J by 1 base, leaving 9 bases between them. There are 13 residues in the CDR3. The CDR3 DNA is TGTGCCAGCAGAATTGGAGAGAACACTGAAGCTTTCTTT. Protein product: CASRIGENTEAFF.

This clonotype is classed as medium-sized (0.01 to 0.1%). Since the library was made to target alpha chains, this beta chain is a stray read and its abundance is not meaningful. The chain's CDR3 is CSAPVYETYEQYF. Here the CDR3 DNA reads TGCAGTGCTCCGGTATACGAGACCTACGAGCAGTACTTC. The rearrangement uses TRBV20-1 and TRBJ2-7; D not certain. Deletions cut 5 bases from V and 2 bases from J, with 13 bases between. Germline assignment: CDR1 DFQATT and CDR2 SNEGSKA (reference sequence). The CDR3 sequence is 13 residues long.

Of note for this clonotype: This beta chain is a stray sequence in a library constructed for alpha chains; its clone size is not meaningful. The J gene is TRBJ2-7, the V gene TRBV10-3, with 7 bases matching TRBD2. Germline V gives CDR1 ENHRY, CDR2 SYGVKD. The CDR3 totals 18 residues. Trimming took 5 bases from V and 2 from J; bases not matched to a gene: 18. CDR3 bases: TGTGCCATCAGTAAACAGAAAACCTCGAGCGGGACGACCTACGAGCAGTACTTC. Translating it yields CAISKQKTSSGTTYEQYF.

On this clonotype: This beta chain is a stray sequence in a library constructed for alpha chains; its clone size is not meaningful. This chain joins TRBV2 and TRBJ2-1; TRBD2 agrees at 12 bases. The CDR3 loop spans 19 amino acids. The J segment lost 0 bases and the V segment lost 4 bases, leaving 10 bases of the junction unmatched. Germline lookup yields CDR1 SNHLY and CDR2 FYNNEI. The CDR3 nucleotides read TGTGCCAGCAGTGCCCGACTAGCGGGGGCCCCGAGCTCCTACAATGAGCAGTTCTTC. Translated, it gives CASSARLAGAPSSYNEQFF.

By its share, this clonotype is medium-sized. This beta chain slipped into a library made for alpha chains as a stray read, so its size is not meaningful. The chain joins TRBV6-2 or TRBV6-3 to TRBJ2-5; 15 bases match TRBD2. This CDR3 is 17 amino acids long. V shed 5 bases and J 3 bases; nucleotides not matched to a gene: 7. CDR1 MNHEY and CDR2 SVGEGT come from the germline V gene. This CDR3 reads CASSKGLAGGFKETQYF. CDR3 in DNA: TGTGCCAGCAGTAAGGGACTAGCGGGAGGATTTAAAGAGACCCAGTACTTC.

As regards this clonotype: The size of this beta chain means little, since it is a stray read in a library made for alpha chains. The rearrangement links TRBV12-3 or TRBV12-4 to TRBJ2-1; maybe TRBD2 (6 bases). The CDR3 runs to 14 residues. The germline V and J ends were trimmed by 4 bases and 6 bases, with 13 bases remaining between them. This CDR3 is CASSSLDGGNEQFF. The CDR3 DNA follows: TGTGCCAGCAGTTCCCTCGACGGGGGCAATGAGCAGTTCTTC.

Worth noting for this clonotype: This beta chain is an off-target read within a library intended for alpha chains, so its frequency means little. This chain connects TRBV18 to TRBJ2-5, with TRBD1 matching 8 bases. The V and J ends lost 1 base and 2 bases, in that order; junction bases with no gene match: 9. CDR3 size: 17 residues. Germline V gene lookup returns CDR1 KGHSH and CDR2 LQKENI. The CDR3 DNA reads TGTGCCAGCTCACCACTACCTGGACAGGGCGCACAAGAGACCCAGTACTTC. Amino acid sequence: CASSPLPGQGAQETQYF.

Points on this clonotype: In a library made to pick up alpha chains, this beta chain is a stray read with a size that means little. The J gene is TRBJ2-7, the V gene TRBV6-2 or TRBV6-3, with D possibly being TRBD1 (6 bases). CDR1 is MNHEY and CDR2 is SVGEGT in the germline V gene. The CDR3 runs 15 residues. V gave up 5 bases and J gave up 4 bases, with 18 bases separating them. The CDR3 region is CASSRPQTGTYEQYF. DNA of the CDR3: TGTGCCAGCAGTCGGCCACAGACAGGAACGTACGAGCAGTACTTC.

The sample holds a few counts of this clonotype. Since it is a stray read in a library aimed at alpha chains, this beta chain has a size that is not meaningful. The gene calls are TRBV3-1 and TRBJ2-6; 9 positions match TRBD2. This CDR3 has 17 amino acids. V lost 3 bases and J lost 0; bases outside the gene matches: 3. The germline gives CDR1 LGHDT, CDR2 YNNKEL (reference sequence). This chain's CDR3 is CASSQLAGNSGANVLTF. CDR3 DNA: TGTGCCAGCAGCCAGCTAGCGGGAAACTCTGGGGCCAACGTCCTGACTTTC. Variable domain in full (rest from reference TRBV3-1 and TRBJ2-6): DTAVSQTPKYLVTQMGNDKSIKCEQNLGHDTMYWYKQDSKKFLKIMFSYNNKELIINETVPNRFSPKSPDKAHLNLHINSLELGDSAVYFCASSQLAGNSGANVLTFGAGSRLTVL.

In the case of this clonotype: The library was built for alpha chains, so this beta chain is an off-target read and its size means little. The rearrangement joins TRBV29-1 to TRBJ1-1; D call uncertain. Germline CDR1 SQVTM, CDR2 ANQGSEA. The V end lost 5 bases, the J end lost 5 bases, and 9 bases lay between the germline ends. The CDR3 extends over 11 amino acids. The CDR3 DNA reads TGCAGCGTTCGACCGCAGACTGAAGCTTTCTTT. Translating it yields CSVRPQTEAFF.

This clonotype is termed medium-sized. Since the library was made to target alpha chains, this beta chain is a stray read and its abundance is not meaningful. The CDR3 is CASSQLSGTGGQYF. For the CDR3, the DNA is TGTGCCAGCAGCCAGCTCTCCGGGACAGGGGGCCAGTACTTC. This chain links TRBV14 with TRBJ2-7; 12 nucleotides agree with TRBD1. After removal of 3 bases from V and 10 bases from J, the junction contained 7 bases not matched to a gene. Germline V CDR1 and CDR2: SGHDN, FVKESK. CDR3 length equals 14 residues.

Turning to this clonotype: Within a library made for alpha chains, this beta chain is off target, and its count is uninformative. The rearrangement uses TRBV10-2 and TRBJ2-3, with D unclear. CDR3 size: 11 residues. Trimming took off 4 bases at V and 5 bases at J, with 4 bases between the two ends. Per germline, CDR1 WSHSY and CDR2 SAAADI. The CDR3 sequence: CASSAIDTQYF. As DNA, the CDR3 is TGCGCCAGCAGTGCAATAGATACGCAGTATTTT.